These T cell receptor beta chains were read from a single sample in a study of post-analysis software for immune sequencing data. TCRdb reprocessed the PCR reads via MiXCR and lists one record per CDR3 protein. This sample carries under 650,000 distinct CDR3 sequences, roughly 47% of them seen once, and the ten largest clones take 1.5% to 2%. Sequenced: blood. Receptor source: a girl aged 10 to 17 with multiple sclerosis. CDR3s include the opening cysteine and the closing phenylalanine or tryptophan. A D gene is named only where the DNA matches it firmly. Size tells how often a clone was seen (once, few, many) or the class of an expanded clone, and some rows leave it out.

TRBJ2-1	TRBV5-1	TRBD2	-	TGCGCCAGCAGCGTAGGGCCGGGACTAGCGGGGGATGAGCAGTTCTTC	CASSVGPGLAGDEQFF
TRBJ2-2	TRBV4-1	-	-	TGCGCCAGCTGGGGGCAGGGAAGAACCGGGGAGCTGTTTTTT	CASWGQGRTGELFF
TRBJ2-3	TRBV4-2	TRBD2	few	TGTGCCAGCAGCCAACGAGAGGGACTAGCGGGAGAGATCCCTAGCACAGATACGCAGTATTTT	CASSQREGLAGEIPSTDTQYF
TRBJ2-1	TRBV25-1	TRBD1	-	TGTGCCAGCAGTGCATGGGACAGGGGACGGGGTGAGCAGTTCTTC	CASSAWDRGRGEQFF
TRBJ1-2	TRBV7-9	-	-	TGTGCCAGCAGCCTAAAGGGACACACAAACTATGGCTACACCTTC	CASSLKGHTNYGYTF
TRBJ2-7	TRBV24-1	TRBD1	-	TGTGCCACCAGTGACCCGGGGACAGGGGAGGCCTACGAGCAGTACTTC	CATSDPGTGEAYEQYF
TRBJ2-7	TRBV5-1	TRBD2	-	TGCGCCAGCAGCTTATCTCCCAGCGGGATAAGCTACGAGCAGTACTTC	CASSLSPSGISYEQYF
TRBJ1-2	TRBV5-1	-	few	TGCGCCAGCAGCCCCGGGCCGAGCGGAAGCTACACCTTC	CASSPGPSGSYTF
TRBJ2-6	TRBV2	-	-	TGTGCCAGCAGTGAGGCGTGGGTCTCTGGGGCCAACGTCCTGACTTTC	CASSEAWVSGANVLTF
TRBJ1-1	TRBV9	-	few	TGTGCCAGCAGCCCATGGGGGGACACCCTGAACACTGAAGCTTTCTTT	CASSPWGDTLNTEAFF
TRBJ2-7	TRBV6-1	TRBD2	-	TGTGCCAGCAGTGGACTAGCCGAGCAGTACTTC	CASSGLAEQYF
TRBJ2-3	TRBV10-2	TRBD2	few	TGCGCCAGCAGACTAGCGGGAGGAAAGGATACGCAGTATTTT	CASRLAGGKDTQYF
TRBJ2-1	TRBV9	-	few	TGTGCCAGCAGCGTAGATGCGGGGGCGTACAATGAGCAGTTCTTC	CASSVDAGAYNEQFF
TRBJ2-1	TRBV7-9	TRBD2	-	TGTGCCAGCAGCTTAGTAAAGGGCGGGAGCACCTACAATGAGCAGTTCTTC	CASSLVKGGSTYNEQFF
TRBJ2-3	TRBV9	TRBD1	few	TGTGCCAGCAGCGACCGGGACAGGGCCACAGATACGCAGTATTTT	CASSDRDRATDTQYF
TRBJ1-2	TRBV7-9	-	few	TGTGCCAGCAGCTCTGACGGGGCGCGCTATGGCTACACCTTC	CASSSDGARYGYTF
TRBJ2-7	TRBV5-1	TRBD1	few	TGCGCCAGCAGCCACGGACAGGGCTCCTACGAGCAGTACTTC	CASSHGQGSYEQYF
TRBJ1-6	TRBV6-1	-	few	TGTGCCACCTCTCAATCAGGGGATTCACCCCTCCACTTT	CATSQSGDSPLHF
TRBJ2-1	TRBV5-6	TRBD2	-	TGTGCCAGCAGCGGGAGACTAGCGGGAGGTTATTCGGTTGAGCAGTTCTTC	CASSGRLAGGYSVEQFF
TRBJ2-3	TRBV20-1	-	-	TGCATTGCGGCCGACAGCCTTAGCACAGATACGCAGTATTTT	CIAADSLSTDTQYF
TRBJ2-5	TRBV4-1	-	-	TGCGCCAGCAGCCCCTGGGCCCAACAAAAAGAGACCCAGTACTTC	CASSPWAQQKETQYF
TRBJ1-2	TRBV7-9	-	-	TGTGCCAGCAGCGCCGACACCTTCTATGGCTACACCTTC	CASSADTFYGYTF
TRBJ2-3	TRBV29-1	TRBD1	-	TGCAGCGTTGAAGATGTCGGGACAGGGTCAGATACGCAGTATTTT	CSVEDVGTGSDTQYF
TRBJ2-5	TRBV27	-	-	TGTGCCAGCAGAGGGGGTCAGACCCAGTACTTC	CASRGGQTQYF
TRBJ2-1	TRBV11-2	-	-	TGTGCCAGCAGCTCTAGCGGGACAGGGGTCGGTGAGCAGTTCTTC	CASSSSGTGVGEQFF
TRBJ2-1	TRBV13	TRBD1	few	TGTGCCAGCAGCCCCATAGGGACAGGGTCCTACAATGAGCAGTTCTTC	CASSPIGTGSYNEQFF
TRBJ1-1	TRBV6-1	TRBD1	few	TGTGCCAGCACCTGGGCGTGGCAGGGGGTTCCGAACACTGAAGCTTTCTTT	CASTWAWQGVPNTEAFF